The sequence of this T cell receptor (beta chain) was determined in a study of identical twins. TCRdb analysed the 5' RACE reads with MiXCR anew, one entry per CDR3 protein. This table has around 480,000 distinct CDR3 sequences, 14% appearing once. The CDR3 contains 16 residues. V was shortened by 0 bases and J by 2 bases, with 13 bases between the two germline ends. Germline lookup yields CDR1 MGHRA and CDR2 YSYEKL. Study-wide findings and caveats: Insertions were reduced in abundant cord blood beta clonotypes but not in memory repertoires.

This clonotype was detected a few times. The antigen is unknown. The same sample was also used in a study of yellow fever vaccine responses in identical twins.

The receptor's source is a woman under 30 in good health. The chain is built from TRBV4-1 and TRBJ2-5; TRBD1 is a possible D gene (5 bases). Input material: CD4+ T cells sorted from blood. The CDR3, as DNA: TGCGCCAGCAGCCAAGAGGGCCAGGGCTTACAAGAGACCCAGTACTTC. It yields the protein CASSQEGQGLQETQYF.